The 11 T cell receptor beta chains in this list originate from one sample, sequenced in a study of blood T cell repertoires in COVID-19. Sequencing was performed with immunoSEQ multiplex PCR; in TCRdb, only in-frame clones are kept and a portion is missing. The sample lists 300,000 to 400,000 clones, roughly 90% occurring once. Material: peripheral blood. The receptors come from a woman in her forties or fifties with active or convalescent COVID-19.

V is TRBV5-5 and J is TRBJ2-7; no clear D. This CDR3 spans 11 amino acids. Germline CDR1 SGHKS, CDR2 YYEKEE (reference sequence). V was shortened by 3 bases and J by 7 bases, with 8 bases between the two germline ends. The CDR3: CASSWAREQYF. The DNA for the CDR3 is TGTGCCAGCAGCTGGGCCCGGGAGCAGTACTTC.

This chain links TRBV11-2 with TRBJ1-5; 8 bases align to TRBD1. The junction had 9 bases not matched to a gene; V was cut back by 5 bases and J by 0 bases. This CDR3 contains 17 residues. The germline CDR1 and CDR2 sequences are SGHAT and FQNNGV. The CDR3 sequence is CASSPGQERYSNQPQHF. In DNA, the CDR3 is TGTGCCAGCAGCCCGGGACAGGAACGTTATAGCAATCAGCCCCAGCATTTT.

This clone has more than one count but fewer than ten. The chain links TRBV10-3 to TRBJ2-7; D remains ambiguous. Germline assignment: CDR1 ENHRY and CDR2 SYGVKD. V dropped 0 bases and J dropped 1 base, with 10 bases sitting between them. The CDR3 has 15 residues. The CDR3 nucleotides read TGTGCCATCAGTGAGTCCCTGACACCTTCCTACGAGCAGTACTTC. Translating it yields CAISESLTPSYEQYF.

V gene TRBV18 combines with J gene TRBJ2-7; a weak D match, TRBD1 (6 bases). Germline loops: CDR1 KGHSH, CDR2 LQKENI. The CDR3 consists of 14 residues. The ends were cut back, 5 bases at V and 3 bases at J, with 14 bases in the middle. Here the CDR3 DNA reads TGTGCCAGCTCAGAGCTGGGCAGGGGCTACGAGCAGTACTTC. As protein: CASSELGRGYEQYF. The variable domain in full, with the rest retrieved from reference TRBV18 and TRBJ2-7, is NAGVMQNPRHLVRRRGQEARLRCSPMKGHSHVYWYRQLPEEGLKFMVYLQKENIIDESGMPKERFSAEFPKEGPSILRIQQVVRGDSAAYFCASSELGRGYEQYFGPGTRLTVT.

This chain links TRBV9 with TRBJ1-1, with no clear D. CDR1 and CDR2 (germline): SGDLS, YYNGEE. The CDR3 length is 15 residues. The V and J ends lost 3 bases and 0 bases respectively, with 12 bases between them. For the CDR3, the DNA is TGTGCCAGCAGCGCAGGACGAGGGATGAACACTGAAGCTTTCTTT. This codes for CASSAGRGMNTEAFF. Looking up the rest from reference TRBV9 and TRBJ1-1 gives the full variable domain: DSGVTQTPKHLITATGQRVTLRCSPRSGDLSVYWYQQSLDQGLQFLIQYYNGEERAKGNILERFSAQQFPDLHSELNLSSLELGDSALYFCASSAGRGMNTEAFFGQGTRLTVV.

This clone showed up just once. The V and J genes are TRBV18 and TRBJ1-1; D is uncertain. This CDR3 has 13 residues. The V end lost 4 bases, the J end lost 3 bases, and 9 bases lay between the germline ends. Germline lookup yields CDR1 KGHSH and CDR2 LQKENI. Here the CDR3 reads CASSLSQDTEAFF. CDR3 DNA sequence: TGTGCCAGCTCACTGTCTCAGGACACTGAAGCTTTCTTT.

Notes on this clone: Sequence at one end of the junction differs from germline and may be a read error. The V gene is TRBV7-8, the J gene TRBJ2-5; D not certain. The CDR3 loop spans 13 amino acids. Per germline, CDR1 SGHVS and CDR2 FQNEAQ. CDR3 in amino acids: CAGSPASRETQYF. The CDR3 region has the DNA TGTGCCGGCAGCCCAGCGTCCCGGGAGACCCAGTACTTC.

This chain connects TRBV4-2 to TRBJ1-5, with no clear D. The CDR3 length is 14 residues. Germline-derived CDR1 and CDR2 are LGHNA and YNFKEQ. V lost 8 bases to trimming and J lost 4 bases, with 15 bases between them. In DNA form, the CDR3 reads TGTGCCAGCCGACCTGATGGGGAGAATCAGCCCCAGCATTTT. Translating it yields CASRPDGENQPQHF.

The gene calls are TRBV25-1 and TRBJ1-1; D is unresolved. Trimming took 6 bases from V and 4 from J, leaving 12 bases between them. The CDR3 length is 13 residues. The germline V gene has CDR1 MGHDK and CDR2 SYGVNS. The CDR3: CASRRLEGTEAFF. CDR3 DNA: TGTGCCAGCAGGCGGTTGGAGGGCACTGAAGCTTTCTTT. Full variable domain (remainder filled in from reference TRBV25-1 and TRBJ1-1): EADIYQTPRYLVIGTGKKITLECSQTMGHDKMYWYQQDPGMELHLIHYSYGVNSTEKGDLSSESTVSRIRTEHFPLTLESARPSHTSQYLCASRRLEGTEAFFGQGTRLTVV.

This sequence joins TRBV18 and TRBJ1-1, with TRBD1 as a possible D gene (6 bases). Trimming removed 3 bases from V and 3 bases from J, with 11 bases in between. This CDR3 region has 14 residues. Germline values: CDR1 KGHSH, CDR2 LQKENI. CDR3 in amino acids: CASSPGQIDTEAFF. The DNA of the CDR3 is TGTGCCAGCTCACCGGGACAAATTGACACTGAAGCTTTCTTT.

The chain is built from TRBV9 and TRBJ2-7; 8 bases are shared with TRBD1. CDR1 is SGDLS, CDR2 YYNGEE, per germline. The CDR3 loop spans 12 amino acids. The trim removed 4 bases at V and 6 bases at J, leaving 3 bases unmatched. The CDR3 region has the DNA TGTGCCAGCAGCCCAGGGACAGGCGAGCAGTACTTC. It codes for CASSPGTGEQYF.